These T cell receptor beta chains were read from a single sample in a study of CD8 T cells in Susac syndrome. TCRdb passed the immunoSEQ multiplex PCR reads through MiXCR, listing each CDR3 protein once. The repertoire consists of 95,000 to 150,000 distinct CDR3 sequences, with roughly 94% occurring once and the leading ten covering about 0.27%. Sequencing was done on a sample of CD8+ T cells from PBMCs. The receptors stem from a human donor with Susac syndrome. Each CDR3 is given with its conserved first and last residue.

j_gene | v_gene | CDR3aa
TRBJ2-3 | TRBV3-1 | CASSQKKRGGSTDTQYF
TRBJ2-7 | TRBV12-3/TRBV12-4 | CASSFYVSYEQYF
TRBJ2-5 | TRBV4-3 | CASSQGDAGGQETQYF
TRBJ1-2 | TRBV21-1 | CASRIPDGYTF
TRBJ1-4 | TRBV7-2 | CASSPREGNEKLFF
TRBJ2-1 | TRBV25-1 | CASSGVGRSSYNEQFF
TRBJ2-7 | TRBV2 | CASSPDRVTYEQYF
TRBJ1-2 | TRBV6-2/TRBV6-3 | CASNERTRSNYGYTF
TRBJ1-2 | TRBV5-1 | CASSSTTGKPINYGYTF
TRBJ2-3 | TRBV6-1 | CASSETGASTDTQYF
TRBJ1-1 | TRBV20-1 | CSATDRGMGAFF
TRBJ1-6 | TRBV9 | CASSGITVDSPLHF
TRBJ2-1 | TRBV24-1 | CATSDAGTTQGNEQFF
TRBJ2-1 | TRBV12-3/TRBV12-4 | CASSWQQRGPEFNEQFF
TRBJ2-1 | TRBV29-1 | CSVTGTAYNEQFF
TRBJ2-7 | TRBV11-2 | CATGWGPSYEQYF
TRBJ2-5 | TRBV7-9 | CASSAQGGPETQYF
TRBJ2-7 | TRBV20-1 | CSARDLAGWSYEQYF
TRBJ2-5 | TRBV4-1 | CASSPEPGLAGGLETQYF
TRBJ2-2 | TRBV24-1 | CATSGGLASTGELFF
TRBJ1-5 | TRBV12-3/TRBV12-4 | CASSPAKGPQHF
TRBJ2-5 | TRBV12-3/TRBV12-4 | CASSSQGRETQYF
TRBJ1-1 | TRBV20-1 | CSAPPTGGWDTEAFF
TRBJ1-1 | TRBV29-1 | CSVEGPSRRDRLQAFF
TRBJ1-5 | TRBV20-1 | CSARDMGGQGQPQHF
TRBJ1-6 | TRBV7-9 | CASSPEATGRGSPLHF
TRBJ1-1 | TRBV14 | CASSLGASGGTEAFF
TRBJ2-5 | TRBV7-6 | CASSLLKGARETQYF
TRBJ1-2 | TRBV6-5 | CASSYGQGLGDGYTF
TRBJ2-5 | TRBV12-3/TRBV12-4 | CASSLSIALRETQYF
TRBJ1-2 | TRBV20-1 | CSARGTWGSNYGYTF
TRBJ1-6 | TRBV20-1 | CSAREPGTGVNSPLHF
TRBJ2-7 | TRBV6-5 | CASSPGQGAFYEQYF
TRBJ1-1 | TRBV27 | CATIGQGVSEAFF
TRBJ2-1 | TRBV19 | CASSGVRGDEQFF
TRBJ2-7 | TRBV11-2 | CASSLVGGAPYEQYF
TRBJ2-3 | TRBV9 | CASSDPPDASTDTQYF
TRBJ1-2 | TRBV6-5 | CASRLDRGSYGYTF
TRBJ2-3 | TRBV7-2 | CASSLEAAEDTQYF
TRBJ1-1 | TRBV4-1 | CASSQDPGQKLAFF
TRBJ2-5 | TRBV7-9 | CASTPRVETQYF
TRBJ2-3 | TRBV4-1 | CASSQGLTDTQYF
TRBJ2-5 | TRBV20-1 | CSARGGLAGQETQYF
TRBJ1-5 | TRBV18 | CASSPDSGTAKNQPQHF
TRBJ1-1 | TRBV25-1 | CASSEWGTLNTEAFF
TRBJ2-1 | TRBV12-3/TRBV12-4 | CASRPAGVYNEQFF
TRBJ2-1 | TRBV29-1 | CSVEDLTTGGFYNEQFF
TRBJ2-7 | TRBV30 | CAWSSIGYEQYF
TRBJ2-1 | TRBV3-1 | CASSLTGRGFHNEQFF
TRBJ1-4 | TRBV3-1 | CASSQGGDEKLFF
TRBJ2-5 | TRBV7-6 | CASSPEGPRQETQYF
TRBJ2-7 | TRBV20-1 | CSAIGGSSYEQYF